A single sample gave rise to the 9 T cell receptor beta chains below, sequenced in a study of shared clonotypes between healthy human individuals. Libraries were prepared by immunoSEQ multiplex PCR; TCRdb keeps only in-frame clonotypes and omits some of them. The sample yields more than 1 million clones, around 78% seen once. What was sequenced was memory CD4+ T cells from PBMCs. Subset reported: CD45RA-negative fraction. The receptors derive from a young man in good health. Some clones in this sample may be carry-over from other donors' samples.

This chain links TRBV6-5 with TRBJ2-1; D possibly matches TRBD1 or TRBD2 (6 bases each). From germline, CDR1 is MNHEY and CDR2 SVGAGI. The V end was cut by 2 bases, the J end by 7 bases, with 12 bases between. The CDR3 is made up of 14 amino acids. CDR3 amino acids: CASSYVQGRNEQFF. CDR3 DNA sequence: TGTGCCAGCAGTTACGTCCAGGGGAGGAATGAGCAGTTCTTC.

The J gene is TRBJ1-2, the V gene TRBV28, with D unclear. Germline CDR1 and CDR2: MDHEN and SYDVKM. There are 13 residues in the CDR3. Trimming cost V 5 bases and J 5 bases, with 12 bases left between them. The DNA for the CDR3 is TGTGCCAGCAGTCTGCTAGAGAGGTATGGCTACACCTTC. Amino acids: CASSLLERYGYTF.

Concerning this clone: A much larger clone sits a single nucleotide away, making a read error possible. The chain joins TRBV27 to TRBJ1-1, with 10 bases fitting TRBD1. V was clipped by 6 bases and J by 4 bases; unmatched bases: 2. Germline CDR1 MNHEY, CDR2 SMNVEV (reference sequence). This CDR3 comprises 13 residues. DNA of the CDR3: TGTGCCAGCAGGGGACAGGGGACCACTGAAGCTTTCTTT. Protein sequence: CASRGQGTTEAFF.

The genes are TRBV13 and TRBJ2-1; 10 nucleotides match TRBD2. The CDR3 has 16 amino acids. Germline trimming cut 6 bases from V and 1 base from J; bases unmatched to any gene: 6. Germline V gene data show CDR1 as PRHDT and CDR2 as FYEKMQ (reference sequence). The CDR3 nucleotides are TGTGCCAGCAGAACCTCTAGCGGGAGATCCTACAATGAGCAGTTCTTC. It translates to CASRTSSGRSYNEQFF.

This clone turned up a few times. The same CDR3 arises from other DNA sequences in this sample as well. CDR3 sequence reads: CASSGQGGTEAFF. The CDR3, as DNA: TGTGCCAGCAGTGGACAGGGAGGCACTGAAGCTTTCTTT. The rearrangement links TRBV2 to TRBJ1-1, with 7 nucleotides matching TRBD1. The J segment lost 4 bases and the V segment lost 4 bases, leaving 3 bases of the junction unmatched. Germline lookup yields CDR1 SNHLY and CDR2 FYNNEI. The CDR3 length is 13 residues.

The chain recombines TRBV6-5 with TRBJ1-5; 7 bases match TRBD1. The germline gives CDR1 MNHEY, CDR2 SVGAGI. J lost 2 bases, V lost 10 bases, and 8 bases had no gene match. This CDR3 is built from 14 residues. CDR3 protein: CATRRRGRNQPQHF. The CDR3 DNA reads TGTGCCACCCGACGGAGGGGGCGCAATCAGCCCCAGCATTTT.

This clone was picked up one time. V gene TRBV15 combines with J gene TRBJ1-2; D is ambiguous. This CDR3 has 17 amino acids. CDR1 is LNHNV, CDR2 YYDKDF, per germline (reference sequence). V dropped 0 bases and J dropped 1 base, with 15 bases sitting between them. The CDR3 protein is CATSRDLRIGHNYGYTF. The CDR3 nucleotides are TGTGCCACCAGCAGAGATCTCCGGATCGGCCATAACTATGGCTACACCTTC.

V gene TRBV11-2 combines with J gene TRBJ2-1, with D perhaps TRBD1 (6 bases). The CDR3 sequence is 12 residues long. The V end was cut by 5 bases, the J end by 6 bases, with 8 bases between. The germline gives CDR1 SGHAT, CDR2 FQNNGV. CDR3 amino acids: CASSPQGNEQFF. The DNA for the CDR3 is TGTGCCAGCAGCCCACAGGGCAATGAGCAGTTCTTC.

This clone was seen a few times. The J gene is TRBJ2-2, the V gene TRBV2; 9 nucleotides agree with TRBD2. Germline CDR1 is SNHLY and CDR2 is FYNNEI. This CDR3 is 17 amino acids long. The trim removed 6 bases at V and 3 bases at J, leaving 11 bases unmatched. CDR3 sequence: CASSRRLAGDYTGELFF. The CDR3 DNA is TGTGCCAGCAGCCGCAGATTAGCGGGAGATTACACCGGGGAGCTGTTTTTT.